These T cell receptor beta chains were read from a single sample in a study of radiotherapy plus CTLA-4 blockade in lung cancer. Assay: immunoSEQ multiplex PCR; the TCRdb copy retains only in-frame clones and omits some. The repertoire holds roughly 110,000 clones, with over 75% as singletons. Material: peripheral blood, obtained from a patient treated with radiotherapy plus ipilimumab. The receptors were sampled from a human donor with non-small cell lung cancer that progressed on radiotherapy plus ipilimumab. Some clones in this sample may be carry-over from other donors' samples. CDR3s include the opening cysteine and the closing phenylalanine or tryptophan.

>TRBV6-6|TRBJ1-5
CASSYSRNQPQHF
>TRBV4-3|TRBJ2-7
CASSQDLATYEQYF
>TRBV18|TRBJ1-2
CASSPDSLANYGYTF
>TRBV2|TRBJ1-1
CASSDPGQGPKEGAFF
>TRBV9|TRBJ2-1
CASSVKGLGDNEQFF
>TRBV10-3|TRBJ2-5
CAISESAGVAIISETQYF
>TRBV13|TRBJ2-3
CASSLRGLFAADTQYF
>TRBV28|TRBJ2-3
CASSFLSGTDTQYF
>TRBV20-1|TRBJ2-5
CSAWDAETQYF
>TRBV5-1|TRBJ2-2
CASSLAGAGGSFSTGELFF
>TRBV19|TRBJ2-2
CASSPLRTINTGELFF
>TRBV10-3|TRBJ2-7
CAISYGTLSSYEQYF